This record concerns one T cell receptor beta chain sequence. Its specificity is not known. A read error may produce the germline difference seen at one junction end. Germline CDR1 is SGHRS and CDR2 is YFSETQ. This CDR3 comprises 15 residues. The sample belongs to a study of glioma-infiltrating T cells. Overall study findings and caveats: CDR3 overlap between tissue and blood was very small.

Amplification of TCR alpha and beta CDR3 regions from RNA used iRepertoire nested multiplex PCR. Each CDR3 protein gets one entry after TCRdb re-called the multiplex PCR reads with MiXCR. The sample includes some 190,000 distinct CDR3 sequences, about 32% seen only once; the top ten take 20% to 25%. This TCR was sampled from a human donor with low-grade glioma or glioblastoma, undergoing nonglioma brain surgery, or in good health (not recorded which). Sequenced: glioma tissue, nonneoplastic brain tissue, or PBMCs (not recorded which). The chain links TRBV5-1 to TRBJ2-3, with D unclear. CDR3 residues: CSSSSRTSPTDTQYF. Written as DNA, the CDR3 is TGCTCCAGCAGCAGCCGGACCAGTCCCACAGATACGCAGTATTTT.